This TCR beta chain was captured in a study of PD-L1 blockade in urothelial cancer. Study in general: Most patients, about 85% of the roughly 30, were males with bladder-origin cancer. A median roughly 150,000 T cells were found in blood samples. Overall study results and limits: More expansion of tumor-associated blood clones, seen at 3 weeks, marked durable-benefit patients.

There are 15 residues in the CDR3. Germline loops: CDR1 SGHTA, CDR2 FQGNSA. V shed 0 bases and J 1 base; nucleotides not matched to a gene: 0. Time point noted: peripheral blood 6 weeks after treatment start. Sample contribution per patient ranged from 1 to 8, covering pretreatment and on-treatment. Using immunoSEQ multiplex PCR, the repertoire was profiled, and TCRdb retains in-frame clones only, with some absent. The repertoire holds tens of thousands of clones, with around 87% as singletons. This clone was observed a few times. Its antigen remains unidentified. At the DNA level, this CDR3 is encoded by other sequences in the same sample as well.

The source was PBMCs, collected around atezolizumab (anti-PD-L1) treatment. The chain recombines TRBV7-2 with TRBJ2-3; 8 bases agree with TRBD1. The sequence was obtained from a man in his sixties with urothelial cancer. CDR3 DNA sequence: TGTGCCAGCAGCTTAGCGGGACAGGGCACAGATACGCAGTATTTT. Amino acid sequence: CASSLAGQGTDTQYF.